Described below is a single TCR beta chain sequence and its context. Antigen: not known. V lost 0 bases and J 5 bases, leaving 16 bases between the germline ends. This CDR3 is 16 amino acids long. Per germline, CDR1 LGHDT and CDR2 YNNKEL (reference sequence). TCRdb reprocessed the 5' RACE reads via MiXCR and lists one record per CDR3 protein. Among hundreds of thousands of distinct CDR3 sequences listed, about 20% were seen once. This sample stems from a study of T-cell memory formation after mild COVID-19. General study findings and limits: Contracting CD4+ clones lay largely in CM and EM, with CD8+ ones residing in EMRA.

The sample taken for sequencing was PBMCs or a T cell subset sorted from them (not recorded which). The rearrangement joins TRBV3-1 to TRBJ1-1; no firm D call. The sequence was collected from an adult woman who had mild COVID-19 (a few samples of this study predate the infection). Cell type and time point are not known. The CDR3 loop is CASSQDLGRIGTEAFF. The CDR3 nucleotides read TGTGCCAGCAGCCAAGATCTAGGCAGGATAGGGACTGAAGCTTTCTTT.